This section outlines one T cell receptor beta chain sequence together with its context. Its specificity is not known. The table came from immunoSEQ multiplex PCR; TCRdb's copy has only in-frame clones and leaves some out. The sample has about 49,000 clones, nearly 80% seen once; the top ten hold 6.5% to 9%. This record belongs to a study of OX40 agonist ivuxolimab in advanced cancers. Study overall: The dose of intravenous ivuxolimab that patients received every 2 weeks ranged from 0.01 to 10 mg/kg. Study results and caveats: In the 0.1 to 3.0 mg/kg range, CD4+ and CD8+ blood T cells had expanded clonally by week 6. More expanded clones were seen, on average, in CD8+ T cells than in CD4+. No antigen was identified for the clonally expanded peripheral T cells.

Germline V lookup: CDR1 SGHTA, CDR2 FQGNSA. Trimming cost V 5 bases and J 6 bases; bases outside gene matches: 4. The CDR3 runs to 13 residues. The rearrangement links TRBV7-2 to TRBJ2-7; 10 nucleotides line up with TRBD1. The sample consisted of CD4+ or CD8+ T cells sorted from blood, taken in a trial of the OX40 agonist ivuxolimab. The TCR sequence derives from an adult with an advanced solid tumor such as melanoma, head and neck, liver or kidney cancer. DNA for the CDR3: TGTGCCAGCAGCGGGACAGGGGTTGCCGAGCAGTACTTC. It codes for CASSGTGVAEQYF.